This entry features one T cell receptor (beta chain) sequence. What it binds is not known. The data derive from a study of CD8 T cells in Susac syndrome. Study summary: When their blood was taken, patients with Susac syndrome were therapy-naive, taking corticosteroids, or taking intravenous immunoglobulin alone.

General study points: In its TCR sequencing and HLA analysis, the study acknowledged that the number of individuals was relatively small.

The junction had 7 bases not matched to a gene; V was cut back by 4 bases and J by 4 bases. CDR3 length equals 16 residues. Germline V gene data show CDR1 as SGHVS and CDR2 as FNYEAQ. When the RNA was reverse transcribed, random hexamers were used with an input of roughly 0.45 to 1 ug. Amplification of TCR beta CDR3 was carried out by immunoSEQ multiplex PCR, which covered 54 Vbeta and 13 Jbeta segments. TCRdb reprocessed the immunoSEQ multiplex PCR reads via MiXCR and lists one record per CDR3 protein. The sample lists around 150,000 distinct CDR3 sequences, 90% to 96% occurring once. Sequencing was performed on CD4+ T cells from PBMCs. The clonotype was recovered from a human donor with Susac syndrome. The rearrangement uses TRBV7-6 and TRBJ2-3; TRBD2 matches 11 bases. The CDR3 is CASSYTSGSNPDTQYF. CDR3 bases: TGTGCCAGCAGCTACACTAGCGGGAGTAACCCAGATACGCAGTATTTT.